The 20 T cell receptor beta chains reported below all come from one sample, sequenced in a study of T cells in Graves' hyperthyroidism and ophthalmopathy. Authors of the study amplified TCR beta CDR3 regions from RNA transcripts. Using the HTBI primer set, a first-round RT-PCR was run on the TCR CDR3. TCRdb passed the multiplex PCR reads through MiXCR, listing each CDR3 protein once. Here the sample spans approximately 870,000 distinct CDR3 sequences, roughly 40% being singletons. Sequenced sample: blood. The source of these receptors is a man between 18 and 29 years old with Graves' hyperthyroidism.

There are a few counts of this clonotype. The chain employs TRBV20-1 and TRBJ2-6; 12 bases match TRBD1. Per germline, CDR1 DFQATT and CDR2 SNEGSKA (reference sequence). With V trimmed by 3 bases and J by 0 bases, 9 bases remained unmatched. CDR3 length equals 19 residues. The CDR3 spells CSASLGTGGVRSGANVLTF. The CDR3 nucleotides are TGCAGTGCTAGTCTAGGGACAGGGGGCGTCCGCTCTGGGGCCAACGTCCTGACTTTC.

This clonotype has ten or more counts. V gene TRBV19 combines with J gene TRBJ1-5; 7 bases map to TRBD1. Unmatched junction bases numbered 1, after V lost 0 bases and J lost 2 bases. Germline CDR1 and CDR2: LNHDA and SQIVND (reference sequence). There are 15 residues in the CDR3. In nucleotides, the CDR3 is TGTGCCAGTAGTATAGAAGGGACAGGCAATCAGCCCCAGCATTTT. Its translation: CASSIEGTGNQPQHF.

In the case of this clonotype: The junction departs from germline at one end; a sequencing error may be responsible. The chain carries TRBV2 and TRBJ2-7; D is unresolved. The CDR3 length is 13 residues. Per germline, CDR1 SNHLY and CDR2 FYNNEI. The CDR3 loop reads CASSDSRSYGQYF. The CDR3 bases are TGTGCCAGCAGTGACAGCAGATCGTACGGGCAGTACTTC.

Only a few counts were recorded for this clonotype. The V and J genes are TRBV7-9 and TRBJ2-7; no definite D call. Between the trimmed V and J ends, which lost 4 bases and 6 bases, there was a span of 10 bases. CDR3 length: 12 amino acids. CDR1 and CDR2 (germline): SEHNR, FQNEAQ (reference sequence). This CDR3 is CASSSGPSEQYF. The CDR3 DNA reads TGTGCCAGCAGCTCAGGACCGAGCGAGCAGTACTTC.

About this clonotype: This may be a read error: a much more frequent sequence differs by one nucleotide. This chain links TRBV19 with TRBJ1-1, with D unclear. CDR3 size: 12 residues. Germline-derived CDR1 and CDR2 are LNHDA and SQIVND (reference sequence). The CDR3 sequence is CVSGRQDIQAFF. The CDR3 bases are TGTGTCAGCGGACGCCAGGATATTCAGGCTTTCTTT. The variable domain in full, with the rest retrieved from reference TRBV19 and TRBJ1-1, is DGGITQSPKYLFRKEGQNVTLSCEQNLNHDAMYWYRQDPGQGLRLIYYSQIVNDFQKGDIAEGYSVSREKKESFPLTVTSAQKNPTAFYLCVSGRQDIQAFFGQGTRLTVV.

This clonotype was found a few times. The chain is built from TRBV14 and TRBJ1-1, with D possibly TRBD1 on 6 matching bases. The CDR3 covers 13 residues. The V end was cut by 8 bases, the J end by 5 bases, with 15 bases between. From germline, CDR1 is SGHDN and CDR2 FVKESK. Here the CDR3 DNA reads TGTGCCAGCGCCGGGGGGGGCCCTACTGAAGCTTTCTTT. As protein: CASAGGGPTEAFF.

V gene TRBV7-2 combines with J gene TRBJ2-3; D uncertain. V shed 5 bases and J shed 3 bases, with 9 bases lying between them. The CDR3 is made up of 13 amino acids. CDR1 and CDR2 (germline): SGHTA, FQGNSA. The CDR3 region is CASSATITDTQYF. In DNA form, the CDR3 reads TGTGCCAGCAGCGCGACCATTACAGATACGCAGTATTTT.

This clonotype was counted many times. In nucleotides, the CDR3 is TGTGCCAGCAGCTTGGGCTGGGGAGCTAATGAAAAACTGTTTTTT. Its translation is CASSLGWGANEKLFF. The chain uses TRBV7-9 and TRBJ1-4; D not resolved. The CDR3 length is 15 residues. Germline V gene sequence: CDR1 SEHNR, CDR2 FQNEAQ (reference sequence). V dropped 3 bases and J dropped 3 bases, with 11 bases sitting between them.

This sequence joins TRBV28 and TRBJ1-3; 8 nucleotides match TRBD1. V shed 5 bases and J 9 bases; nucleotides not matched to a gene: 9. The germline gives CDR1 MDHEN, CDR2 SYDVKM. The CDR3 contains 14 residues. The CDR3 spells CASSPGGQGGTIYF. The CDR3 DNA reads TGTGCCAGCAGTCCCGGAGGACAGGGTGGCACCATATATTTT.

This clonotype was seen repeatedly, ten times or more. The chain couples TRBV15 to TRBJ2-5; no reliable D call. Trimming removed 0 bases from V and 5 bases from J, with 16 bases in between. CDR1 is LNHNV, CDR2 YYDKDF, per germline (reference sequence). This CDR3 has 16 residues. DNA for the CDR3: TGTGCCACCAGCAGAGAGTTGGCCGATCCGACTGAGACCCAGTACTTC. Translated, it gives CATSRELADPTETQYF. Together with reference TRBV15 and TRBJ2-5, the CDR3 gives the full variable domain: DAMVIQNPRYQVTQFGKPVTLSCSQTLNHNVMYWYQQKSSQAPKLLFHYYDKDFNNEADTPDNFQSRRPNTSFCFLDIRSPGLGDTAMYLCATSRELADPTETQYFGPGTRLLVL.

Many counts were recorded for this clonotype. V usage is TRBV14 and J usage is TRBJ1-6; D perhaps matches TRBD1 (6 bases). This CDR3 spans 16 amino acids. Germline V gives CDR1 SGHDN, CDR2 FVKESK. The ends were cut back, 4 bases at V and 0 bases at J, with 10 bases in the middle. The CDR3 DNA is TGTGCCAGCAGCCGCGACAGGAGCTCCTATAATTCACCCCTCCACTTT. It encodes CASSRDRSSYNSPLHF.

V is TRBV2 and J is TRBJ2-2; possibly TRBD2 for D (5 bases). This CDR3 comprises 13 residues. Germline lookup yields CDR1 SNHLY and CDR2 FYNNEI. Trimming removed 11 bases from V and 5 bases from J, with 15 bases in between. Here the CDR3 reads CAALAPGTGELFF. The CDR3 nucleotides read TGTGCCGCCCTAGCCCCGGGGACCGGGGAGCTGTTTTTT. Looking up the rest from reference TRBV2 and TRBJ2-2 gives the full variable domain: EPEVTQTPSHQVTQMGQEVILRCVPISNHLYFYWYRQILGQKVEFLVSFYNNEISEKSEIFDDQFSVERPDGSNFTLKIRSTKLEDSAMYFCAALAPGTGELFFGEGSRLTVL.

This clonotype was counted only a few times. This sequence joins TRBV20-1 and TRBJ2-7; the D gene is possibly TRBD2 (5 bases). This CDR3 contains 13 residues. Germline CDR1 and CDR2: DFQATT and SNEGSKA (reference sequence). V lost 1 base to trimming and J lost 3 bases, with 10 bases between them. The CDR3 nucleotides are TGCAGTGCTAGAGTTGTAGACTACTACGAGCAGTACTTC. Amino acid sequence: CSARVVDYYEQYF.

This clonotype has at least ten counts. V usage is TRBV10-3 and J usage is TRBJ2-7, with TRBD1 identical over 7 bases. The V segment lost 10 bases and the J segment 4 bases; nucleotides outside the gene matches: 13. Germline lookup yields CDR1 ENHRY and CDR2 SYGVKD. The CDR3 is 14 residues long. Here the CDR3 DNA reads TGTGCCAGCTCCGGGGAGACAGGGCCTTACGAGCAGTACTTC. The encoded protein is CASSGETGPYEQYF.

The chain combines TRBV12-3 or TRBV12-4 with TRBJ2-7; D unresolved. CDR3 length: 13 amino acids. The V end lost 2 bases, the J end lost 2 bases, and 7 bases lay between the germline ends. CDR3 in amino acids: CASSLKVAYEQYF. Written as DNA, the CDR3 is TGTGCCAGCAGTTTAAAGGTGGCCTACGAGCAGTACTTC.

The rearrangement uses TRBV7-2 and TRBJ1-2, with unresolved D. Per germline, CDR1 SGHTA and CDR2 FQGNSA. Trimming removed 3 bases from V and 8 bases from J, with 16 bases in between. This CDR3 has 14 amino acids. CDR3 sequence (DNA): TGTGCCAGCAGCTTTGGAAGGGCAGGCGAAGGCTACACCTTC. Translated, it gives CASSFGRAGEGYTF.

V and J are TRBV6-5 and TRBJ1-1, with D perhaps matching TRBD1 (5 bases). V lost 2 bases, J lost 4 bases, and 11 bases lay in between. This CDR3 spans 14 amino acids. Germline V gene sequence: CDR1 MNHEY, CDR2 SVGAGI. The CDR3 nucleotides are TGTGCCAGCAGTTACGGGGGGGTATTCACTGAAGCTTTCTTT. Translated: CASSYGGVFTEAFF.

This clonotype appeared a single time. The genes are TRBV10-3 and TRBJ2-7; D assignment may be TRBD1 or TRBD2 (5 bases each). This CDR3 comprises 13 residues. Per germline, CDR1 ENHRY and CDR2 SYGVKD. V lost 3 bases, J lost 4 bases, and 10 bases lay in between. The CDR3 coding sequence is TGTGCCATCAGTGACTGGGGGAAATACGAGCAGTACTTC. As protein: CAISDWGKYEQYF.

The chain recombines TRBV7-2 with TRBJ2-7; D is unclear. The CDR3 is 14 amino acids. V was cut by 8 bases and J by 2 bases, with 16 bases left in between. The germline gives CDR1 SGHTA, CDR2 FQGNSA. The CDR3 loop is CASLAFESTYEQYF. CDR3 sequence (DNA): TGTGCCAGCTTAGCTTTCGAGTCCACCTACGAGCAGTACTTC.

This clonotype was detected a few times. This rearrangement joins TRBV7-3 to TRBJ1-6; no clear D. This CDR3 contains 14 residues. CDR1 is SGHTA, CDR2 FQGTGA, per germline. V lost 3 bases to trimming and J lost 5 bases, with 8 bases between them. The CDR3 DNA follows: TGTGCCAGCAGCTTTCTTGGGGATAATTCACCCCTCCACTTT. This encodes CASSFLGDNSPLHF.